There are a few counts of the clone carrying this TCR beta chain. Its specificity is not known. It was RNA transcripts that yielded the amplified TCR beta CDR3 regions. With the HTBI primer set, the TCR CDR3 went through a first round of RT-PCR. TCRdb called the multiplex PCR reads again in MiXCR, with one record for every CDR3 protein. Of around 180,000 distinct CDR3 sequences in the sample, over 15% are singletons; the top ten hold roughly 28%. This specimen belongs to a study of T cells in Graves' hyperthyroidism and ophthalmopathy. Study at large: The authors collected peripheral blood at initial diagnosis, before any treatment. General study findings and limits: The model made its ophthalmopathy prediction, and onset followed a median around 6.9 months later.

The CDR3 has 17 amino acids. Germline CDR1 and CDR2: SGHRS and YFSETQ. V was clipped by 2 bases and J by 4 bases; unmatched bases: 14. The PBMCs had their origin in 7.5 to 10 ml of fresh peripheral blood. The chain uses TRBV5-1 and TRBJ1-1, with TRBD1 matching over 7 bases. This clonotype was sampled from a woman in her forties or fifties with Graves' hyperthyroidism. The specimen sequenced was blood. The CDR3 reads CASSFQGGAIIATEAFF. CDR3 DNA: TGCGCCAGCAGCTTTCAAGGGGGCGCGATAATAGCCACTGAAGCTTTCTTT.